The clone carrying this T cell receptor beta chain was seen only a few times. The antigen is unknown. Germline CDR1 is SGHTA and CDR2 is FQGNSA. CDR3 length: 15 residues. V lost 0 bases, J lost 0 bases, and 8 bases lay in between. General study results and limits: Greatest tumor Treg TCR overlap was with tumor naive CD4+ cells. Tumor memory CD4+ T cell TCR gene usage clustered with blood and lymph node memory CD4+ cells and lymph node naive CD4+ cells.

The sorted Tregs were CD4+CD25+CD127-/low cells. After constant-region reverse-primer amplification, full-length variable regions underwent semi-nested PCR with Nested Universal Primer A. TCRdb re-called the 5' RACE reads through MiXCR, storing one row per CDR3 protein. The profile shows roughly 57,000 distinct CDR3 sequences, less than 25% of them singletons. The V call is TRBV7-2, the J call TRBJ1-2; D unclear. This clonotype originated in a female donor with breast cancer. Sequencing was carried out using tumor-infiltrating Tregs sorted from the breast tumor. This chain's CDR3 is CASSLALQPNYGYTF. DNA of the CDR3: TGTGCCAGCAGCTTAGCGTTACAGCCTAACTATGGCTACACCTTC.